These T cell receptor beta chains were read from a single sample in a study of a mutant IDH1 vaccine in newly diagnosed glioma. Sequencing used immunoSEQ multiplex PCR; TCRdb keeps in-frame clones, though not all of them. The table lists approximately 110,000 clones, under 90% of them singletons, with roughly 0.65% in the top ten. Antigens for these TCRs are unknown. The specimen comprised PBMCs, sampled from a glioma patient whose treatment included an IDH1 peptide vaccine. All receptors come from a woman aged 50 to 60 with glioma. The CDR3 runs from the conserved cysteine through the conserved F or W. A D gene is named only where the DNA matches it firmly. A clone size is listed for some rows: how often the clone was seen (once, few, many), or a class if it is expanded.

cdr3_length,v_call,clone_size,d_call,j_call,cdr3_nt,cdr3_aa
15,TRBV5-5,-,-,TRBJ1-2,TGTGCCAGCAGCTTGGGTTTCAGGGAGGACTATGGCTACACCTTC,CASSLGFREDYGYTF
16,TRBV7-9,-,TRBD2,TRBJ2-7,TGTGCCAGCAGCTCCCTTTTTCCGGGGGAGGGCTACGAGCAGTACTTC,CASSSLFPGEGYEQYF
16,TRBV5-1,-,TRBD1,TRBJ2-1,TGCGCCAGCAGCTTGGATCGGGCAGGGGGTAGGAATGAGCAGTTCTTC,CASSLDRAGGRNEQFF
15,TRBV19,-,TRBD2,TRBJ2-1,TGTGCCAGTAGTATTAGCGGGAGTTCCTACAATGAGCAGTTCTTC,CASSISGSSYNEQFF
13,TRBV6-5,-,-,TRBJ2-5,TGTGCCAGCAGGCCAAGGGGATGGGAGACCCAGTACTTC,CASRPRGWETQYF
16,TRBV18,-,TRBD2,TRBJ2-1,TGTGCCAGCTCACCCGGCGGCGGGAGAAGGCCCAATGAGCAGTTCTTC,CASSPGGGRRPNEQFF
12,TRBV27,-,TRBD1,TRBJ1-2,TGTGCCAGCAGCAGGGACAGAGGCGGCTACACCTTC,CASSRDRGGYTF
17,TRBV11-2,-,TRBD2,TRBJ2-7,TGTGCCAGCACGTCGCTTGAAGGACTAGCGGGAGCCTACGAGCAGTACTTC,CASTSLEGLAGAYEQYF
15,TRBV29-1,-,TRBD2,TRBJ2-7,TGCAGCGTTGGCGGGAGCGGGACGAGCTCCTACGAGCAGTACTTC,CSVGGSGTSSYEQYF
12,TRBV9,-,-,TRBJ2-1,TGTGCCAGCAGCGTAGGCGTAAATGAGCAGTTCTTC,CASSVGVNEQFF
13,TRBV6-5,once,TRBD1,TRBJ2-7,TGTGCCAGCAGAAATAAAGGGACAGGCGAGCAGTACTTC,CASRNKGTGEQYF
18,TRBV18,-,TRBD1,TRBJ1-4,TGTGCCAGCTCGCCGACGATCCCCAGGGGGCGCATTGAGGAAAAACTGTTTTTT,CASSPTIPRGRIEEKLFF
14,TRBV19,-,-,TRBJ2-1,TGTGCCAGTAGTATAGTTGCTAGTGTGCACGAGCAGTTCTTC,CASSIVASVHEQFF
15,TRBV6-5,-,TRBD1,TRBJ2-7,TGTGCCAGCAGTTCGGGGACAGGGTTCTCCTACGAGCAGTACTTC,CASSSGTGFSYEQYF
16,TRBV5-1,few,TRBD1,TRBJ2-2,TGCGCCAGCAGCTTGAATTCGGGCAGGGGGCAAGGGGAGCTGTTTTTT,CASSLNSGRGQGELFF
17,TRBV11-2,-,TRBD2,TRBJ2-2,TGTGCCAGCAGCCCAGGGACTAGCGGGAGGCCCCCCGGGGAGCTGTTTTTT,CASSPGTSGRPPGELFF
15,TRBV25-1,-,TRBD1,TRBJ2-7,TGTGCCAGCAGGGCCCCCGGGACAGGTGCCTACGAGCAGTACTTC,CASRAPGTGAYEQYF
16,TRBV28,-,TRBD1,TRBJ1-2,TGTGCCAGCAGTTCCGGGGGGACAGGGGGATCCTATGGCTACACCTTC,CASSSGGTGGSYGYTF
14,TRBV27,-,-,TRBJ1-1,TGTGCCAGCAGTTTAGGGCAGATGAACACTGAAGCTTTCTTT,CASSLGQMNTEAFF
14,TRBV6-1,-,-,TRBJ2-1,TGTGCCAGCCCCGTGGAAGCGGATTACAATGAGCAGTTCTTC,CASPVEADYNEQFF
15,TRBV11-2,-,-,TRBJ2-2,TGTGCCAGCAGCTCTAAGAGGGCGATGGCGGGGGAGCTGTTTTTT,CASSSKRAMAGELFF
17,TRBV7-9,-,TRBD2,TRBJ2-1,TGTGCCAGCAGCTTAGCGGGACTAGCGGGAGGAGACCATGAGCAGTTCTTC,CASSLAGLAGGDHEQFF
13,TRBV5-1,-,-,TRBJ2-2,TGCGCCAGCAGCCTAAACAGGGCCGGGGAGCTGTTTTTT,CASSLNRAGELFF
11,TRBV20-1,many,-,TRBJ1-1,TGCAGTGCTAGAAGACGGGAGGACGCTTTCTTT,CSARRREDAFF
15,TRBV2,once,TRBD2,TRBJ2-7,TGTGCCAGCAGTGAATTGGCAGGGAGGGCTGACGAGCAGTACTTC,CASSELAGRADEQYF
14,TRBV10-3,-,-,TRBJ2-3,TGTGCCATCAGTGAGTCCCTGGGGGGCGATACGCAGTATTTT,CAISESLGGDTQYF
13,TRBV6-6,once,TRBD1,TRBJ2-5,TGTGCCAGCAGTTCCGGACAGGCCCCCGGGCAGTACTTC,CASSSGQAPGQYF
15,TRBV10-2,-,TRBD1,TRBJ2-3,TGCGCCAGCAGTGGACAGGGGGCTAGCACAGATACGCAGTATTTT,CASSGQGASTDTQYF
11,TRBV20-1,-,-,TRBJ2-7,TGCAGCGCAATAGGTTACTACGAGCAGTACTTC,CSAIGYYEQYF
16,TRBV7-2,-,TRBD2,TRBJ2-2,TGTGCCAGCAGCTCGGGACTAGCGGATATCACCGGGGAGCTGTTTTTT,CASSSGLADITGELFF